This TCR beta chain derives from a study of cytomegalovirus exposure and HLA in healthy donors. At the level of the study: An analysis done earlier identified fewer than 140 million unique TCR beta sequences from about 180 million T cells. Whole-study results and caveats: The authors considered a cluster of highly shared sequence variants likely to be a sequencing artifact.

PCR primers comprised 60 Vbeta and 13 Jbeta primers. Method: immunoSEQ multiplex PCR; TCRdb's copy keeps in-frame clones and lacks some. This sample has 130,000 or so clones, with 65% to 80% found just once. The germline gives CDR1 SGHTA, CDR2 FQGNSA. Trimming removed 5 bases from V and 4 bases from J; junction bases left unmatched: 15. The CDR3 covers 17 residues. This clone showed up just once. Antigen specificity is unknown. This chain links TRBV7-2 with TRBJ1-2; TRBD1 matches at 8 bases. This receptor was taken from a man aged 25 to 40 in good health and CMV-seronegative. The sequenced material came from PBMCs. The CDR3 reads CASSRTGQGALVYGYTF. The CDR3 region has the DNA TGTGCCAGCAGCCGAACTGGGCAGGGGGCGCTAGTCTATGGCTACACCTTC.